The rows below give T cell receptor beta chains drawn from one sample of a study of monozygotic twins with inflammatory bowel disease. TCRdb re-analyzed the 5' RACE reads; it lists each CDR3 protein once, without DNA. Its table records some 89,000 distinct CDR3 sequences. The sequenced sample consisted of blood. The receptor source for this set is a human donor with ulcerative colitis or Crohn's disease, or a healthy co-twin of an affected twin (not recorded which). Both conserved end residues are part of each CDR3. Clone size is given for some rows only: seen once, a few or many times, or a class if the clone is expanded.

NA,TRBV7-8,TRBJ2-4,CASSTTRGGGNIQYF
NA,TRBV6-5,TRBJ1-6,CASSYSLYNTPLHF
NA,TRBV9,TRBJ1-2,CASSVAWGTYGYTF
medium-sized,TRBV20-1,TRBJ2-3,CSARAPTGWEKDTQYF
NA,TRBV19,TRBJ1-1,CASSPGQGYGPLNTEAFF
NA,TRBV2,TRBJ2-2,CAAGRGLADTGELFF
NA,TRBV7-2,TRBJ1-2,CASSSTGVAGGYTF
NA,TRBV6-1,TRBJ1-5,CASSPNFGNQPQHF
NA,TRBV20-1,TRBJ2-7,CSARVATGWSYEKYF
NA,TRBV6-1,TRBJ1-5,CASSVATRGQGIRSNQPQHF
medium-sized,TRBV7-9,TRBJ1-6,CASSFHDRAGAGSPLHF
NA,TRBV12-3/TRBV12-4,TRBJ2-1,CASSFIVGRSDHIEQFF
NA,TRBV7-9,TRBJ1-2,CASSPLRGDASGYTF
NA,TRBV5-5,TRBJ2-5,CASRLRTGWEETQYF
NA,TRBV3-1,TRBJ2-7,CASSRRLAGGYEQYF
NA,TRBV5-1,TRBJ1-1,CASSSNPGQKNTEAFF
NA,TRBV29-1,TRBJ2-1,CSLGRGRDNEQFF
NA,TRBV4-2,TRBJ1-5,CASSQDPDRNNQPQHF